The 21 T cell receptor beta chains below all came from one sample that was sequenced in a study of early stage breast cancer tumors. Here immunoSEQ multiplex PCR was the method, and the copy in TCRdb shows in-frame clones only, minus some. The table has 12,000 to 15,000 clones, about four fifths seen once. The specimen sequenced was normal breast tissue next to the tumor. The receptor set was obtained from a person aged 25 to 39 with breast cancer.

V and J are TRBV27 and TRBJ1-2; 7 positions match TRBD1. Germline V gives CDR1 MNHEY, CDR2 SMNVEV (reference sequence). The CDR3 spans 21 residues. Unmatched junction bases numbered 25, after V lost 3 bases and J lost 3 bases. CDR3 loop: CASSFLTPTPSTGSGDYGYTF. The CDR3 DNA sequence: TGTGCCAGCAGTTTTTTAACGCCGACGCCCTCGACAGGGAGTGGAGACTATGGCTACACCTTC.

The rearrangement joins TRBV29-1 to TRBJ1-2; 8 positions match TRBD1. The J segment lost 4 bases and the V segment lost 4 bases, leaving 11 bases of the junction unmatched. The germline gives CDR1 SQVTM, CDR2 ANQGSEA. The CDR3 contains 15 residues. Written as DNA, the CDR3 is TGCAGCGTTGGGGGGCTTCAGGGGGCCCTCTATGGCTACACCTTC. It translates to CSVGGLQGALYGYTF.

The chain has TRBV7-2 and TRBJ2-7; perhaps TRBD1 as D (5 bases). Per the germline V gene, CDR1 is SGHTA and CDR2 is FQGNSA. This CDR3 is 12 amino acids long. V gave up 5 bases and J gave up 4 bases, with 9 bases separating them. CDR3 DNA sequence: TGTGCCAGCAGCCCTAGGGGATACGAGCAGTACTTC. Its translation is CASSPRGYEQYF.

This clone is a singleton in its sample. The chain joins TRBV5-1 to TRBJ2-4, with 9 bases aligning to TRBD2. The CDR3 consists of 16 residues. Germline V gene data show CDR1 as SGHRS and CDR2 as YFSETQ. Germline trimming cut 2 bases from V and 9 bases from J; bases unmatched to any gene: 12. The CDR3 region has the DNA TGCGCCAGCAGCTTCGGGGCGGGAGGGTCCGAGGGCATTCAGTACTTC. It codes for CASSFGAGGSEGIQYF. Filled out from reference TRBV5-1 and TRBJ2-4, the complete variable domain reads KAGVTQTPRYLIKTRGQQVTLSCSPISGHRSVSWYQQTPGQGLQFLFEYFSETQRNKGNFPGRFSGRQFSNSRSEMNVSTLELGDSALYLCASSFGAGGSEGIQYFGAGTRLSVL.

This clone has just a few counts. J is TRBJ2-7 and V is TRBV7-9; 9 bases align to TRBD2. Germline CDR1 SEHNR, CDR2 FQNEAQ (reference sequence). This CDR3 is 15 amino acids long. J lost 2 bases, V lost 5 bases, and 7 bases had no gene match. DNA for the CDR3: TGTGCCAGCAGCGCCCGACTAGCGGAGACCTACGAGCAGTACTTC. Its protein is CASSARLAETYEQYF.

V and J are TRBV9 and TRBJ2-1, with D perhaps matching TRBD2 (6 bases). The CDR3 runs to 15 residues. CDR1 and CDR2 (germline): SGDLS, YYNGEE. V lost 4 bases to trimming and J lost 0 bases, with 11 bases between them. The CDR3 loop is CASSPGGSSYNEQFF. CDR3 nucleotides: TGTGCCAGCAGCCCCGGAGGGAGCTCCTACAATGAGCAGTTCTTC.

Only one count was recorded for this clone. The chain couples TRBV12-1 to TRBJ2-3; the table assigns TRBD2, which was not confirmed against the DNA. TRBV12-1 is a pseudogene. This CDR3 is 16 amino acids long. The CDR3 region is CASSPTSGRASDTQYF. The DNA of the CDR3 is TGTGCCAGCAGCCCGACTAGCGGGAGGGCCTCAGATACGCAGTATTTT.

V and J are TRBV7-2 and TRBJ2-6; D gene ambiguous. The V end was cut by 7 bases, the J end by 1 base, with 11 bases between. The germline CDR1 and CDR2 sequences are SGHTA and FQGNSA. CDR3 length: 15 amino acids. The chain's CDR3 is CASTERRSGANVLTF. The CDR3 bases are TGTGCCAGCACCGAGAGGCGTTCTGGGGCCAACGTCCTGACTTTC.

The chain links TRBV11-2 to TRBJ1-1; 7 bases align to TRBD1. The V and J ends lost 1 base and 0 bases, in that order; junction bases with no gene match: 5. This CDR3 comprises 16 residues. Looked up from germline, CDR1 is SGHAT and CDR2 is FQNNGV. CDR3 sequence reads: CASSLGQGELNTEAFF. In DNA form, the CDR3 reads TGTGCCAGCAGCTTAGGGCAGGGGGAGTTGAACACTGAAGCTTTCTTT.

The chain couples TRBV19 to TRBJ2-7; 10 bases agree with TRBD2. Germline-derived CDR1 and CDR2 are LNHDA and SQIVND (reference sequence). The length of the CDR3 is 13 residues. The trim removed 7 bases at V and 2 bases at J, leaving 2 bases unmatched. CDR3 loop: CASKLAGTYEQYF. For the CDR3, the DNA is TGTGCCAGTAAACTAGCGGGGACCTACGAGCAGTACTTC.

The chain couples TRBV7-3 to TRBJ2-3, with 7 positions matching TRBD2. This CDR3 contains 17 residues. CDR1 and CDR2 (germline): SGHTA, FQGTGA. The V and J ends lost 3 bases and 0 bases, in that order; junction bases with no gene match: 9. The CDR3 bases are TGTGCCAGCAGCTTGGGGGAGGGGATTTCTAGCACAGATACGCAGTATTTT. It is translated as CASSLGEGISSTDTQYF.

The V call is TRBV7-7, the J call TRBJ2-1; 7 bases align to TRBD2. CDR3 size: 14 residues. Germline V gives CDR1 SSHAT, CDR2 FNYEAQ (reference sequence). The trim removed 5 bases at V and 5 bases at J, leaving 6 bases unmatched. CDR3 in amino acids: CASSQTSVHNEQFF. CDR3 DNA: TGTGCCAGCAGCCAAACTAGCGTACACAATGAGCAGTTCTTC.

The chain couples TRBV19 to TRBJ2-7; 14 bases are shared with TRBD2. Germline V gene sequence: CDR1 LNHDA, CDR2 SQIVND (reference sequence). The V and J ends lost 6 bases and 2 bases, in that order; junction bases with no gene match: 3. This CDR3 has 15 amino acids. For the CDR3, the DNA is TGTGCCAGTAGGCCGGGACTAGCGGGAGCCTACGAGCAGTACTTC. This codes for CASRPGLAGAYEQYF.

This clone was detected only a few times. The CDR3 coding sequence is TGTGCCTGGAGGGACTTCTACGAGCAGTACTTC. Its protein is CAWRDFYEQYF. The rearrangement uses TRBV30 and TRBJ2-7, with D tentatively TRBD2 (5 bases). There are 11 residues in the CDR3. CDR1 is GTSNPN and CDR2 is SVGIG in the germline V gene (reference sequence). Trimming took 3 bases from V and 3 from J, leaving 6 bases between them.

The V call is TRBV5-1, the J call TRBJ2-7; D unresolved. Trimming took 2 bases from V and 2 from J, leaving 8 bases between them. The CDR3 covers 13 residues. Germline V gene lookup returns CDR1 SGHRS and CDR2 YFSETQ. The CDR3 sequence: CASSFGGTYEQYF. Written as DNA, the CDR3 is TGCGCCAGCAGCTTCGGCGGCACCTACGAGCAGTACTTC. Based on the CDR3 plus reference TRBV5-1 and TRBJ2-7, the full variable domain is KAGVTQTPRYLIKTRGQQVTLSCSPISGHRSVSWYQQTPGQGLQFLFEYFSETQRNKGNFPGRFSGRQFSNSRSEMNVSTLELGDSALYLCASSFGGTYEQYFGPGTRLTVT.

This chain links TRBV9 with TRBJ1-1; a weak D match, TRBD1 (5 bases). The CDR3 runs to 14 residues. The V end lost 0 bases, the J end lost 1 base, and 7 bases lay between the germline ends. Germline V gene sequence: CDR1 SGDLS, CDR2 YYNGEE. CDR3 in DNA: TGTGCCAGCAGCGTAGATGGGGGGAACACTGAAGCTTTCTTT. Its translation is CASSVDGGNTEAFF. The whole variable domain, filled in from reference TRBV9 and TRBJ1-1, reads DSGVTQTPKHLITATGQRVTLRCSPRSGDLSVYWYQQSLDQGLQFLIQYYNGEERAKGNILERFSAQQFPDLHSELNLSSLELGDSALYFCASSVDGGNTEAFFGQGTRLTVV.

The chain has TRBV9 and TRBJ2-7, with a weak D call TRBD1 (5 bases). There are 15 residues in the CDR3. Germline loops: CDR1 SGDLS, CDR2 YYNGEE. Trimming shortened V by 0 bases and J by 7 bases, and 17 bases separated the two germline ends. CDR3 bases: TGTGCCAGCAGCGTAGTGGGCGCCCAGGGCTCTGAGCAGTACTTC. Translated: CASSVVGAQGSEQYF.

This clone was recorded once. The rearrangement links TRBV4-2 to TRBJ2-5, with TRBD2 identical over 7 bases. With V trimmed by 1 base and J by 4 bases, 3 bases remained unmatched. The CDR3 has 14 amino acids. Germline V gene sequence: CDR1 LGHNA, CDR2 YNFKEQ. The CDR3, as DNA: TGTGCCAGCAGCCAAGGAACGGGAGGAGAGACCCAGTACTTC. Protein: CASSQGTGGETQYF.

The chain carries TRBV27 and TRBJ2-2, with 11 bases identical to TRBD2. Germline loops: CDR1 MNHEY, CDR2 SMNVEV (reference sequence). The CDR3 has 17 amino acids. V lost 5 bases, J lost 3 bases, and 8 bases stayed unmatched. The CDR3 loop reads CASSGLAGGPYTGELFF. Written as DNA, the CDR3 is TGTGCCAGCAGTGGGTTAGCGGGAGGGCCGTACACCGGGGAGCTGTTTTTT.

The chain combines TRBV5-1 with TRBJ1-3; possible D gene TRBD1, 6 bases. This CDR3 comprises 16 residues. The germline V gene encodes CDR1 SGHRS and CDR2 YFSETQ. Trimming cost V 4 bases and J 0 bases, with 14 bases left between them. The CDR3 DNA follows: TGCGCCAGCAGCCCGGGGGGGCATAGCTCTGGAAACACCATATATTTT. This gives the protein CASSPGGHSSGNTIYF.

This chain uses TRBV4-3 with TRBJ2-7, with a weak D call TRBD2 (6 bases). The CDR3 extends over 14 amino acids. Trimming left V 3 bases short and J 6 bases short, with 15 bases between. CDR1 LGHNA and CDR2 YSLEER come from the germline V gene. The DNA of the CDR3 is TGCGCCAGCAGCCAGCACCGGGACTCTGCCGAGCAGTACTTC. It yields the protein CASSQHRDSAEQYF.